This T cell receptor beta chain comes out of a study of T-cell reconstitution after alpha-beta-depleted transplantation in children. The ends lost 4 bases at V and 4 bases at J; junction bases unmatched: 10. In germline, CDR1 is SGHRS, CDR2 YFSETQ. This CDR3 spans 16 amino acids. Overall study results and limits: Diversity of TCRbeta at day 60 was high in some patients, arising from surviving recipient T cells and thymic progenitors. Hyperexpanded clones declined; after one year, newly produced T cells mostly supplied diversity.

Library preparation (for TCRbeta) was performed with unique molecular identifiers. TCRdb passed the PCR reads through MiXCR, listing each CDR3 protein once. The data hold 440,000 or so distinct CDR3 sequences, with 43% observed a single time. To note about this clonotype: The antigen is not known.

The source material was PBMCs, sampled before TCRalphabeta/CD19-depleted stem cell transplant. This clonotype was obtained from a girl aged 2 to 10 with aplastic anemia, due to receive a stem cell transplant. This rearrangement joins TRBV5-1 to TRBJ2-2; 7 positions match TRBD2. The chain's CDR3 is CASSRSGWSRTGELFF. The CDR3 DNA sequence: TGCGCCAGCAGCCGTAGCGGGTGGTCCCGCACCGGGGAGCTGTTTTTT. The full variable domain, with the rest looked up from reference TRBV5-1 and TRBJ2-2, is KAGVTQTPRYLIKTRGQQVTLSCSPISGHRSVSWYQQTPGQGLQFLFEYFSETQRNKGNFPGRFSGRQFSNSRSEMNVSTLELGDSALYLCASSRSGWSRTGELFFGEGSRLTVL.